Following are 32 T cell receptor beta chains from one sample sequenced in a study of blood T cell repertoires in COVID-19. Profiled with immunoSEQ multiplex PCR; TCRdb holds only in-frame clones, not every one. The table records a few hundred thousand clones, about 87% of them present only once. The sample consisted of peripheral blood. Receptor source: an older man with acute or convalescent COVID-19.

V and J are TRBV7-3 and TRBJ2-3; D unresolved. Trimming left V 5 bases short and J 5 bases short, with 11 bases between. Per germline, CDR1 SGHTA and CDR2 FQGTGA. The CDR3 loop spans 13 amino acids. The CDR3 spells CASSPSYGDTQYF. For the CDR3, the DNA is TGTGCCAGCAGCCCCTCCTACGGAGATACGCAGTATTTT.

The chain couples TRBV5-5 to TRBJ2-5, with a possible D match to TRBD1 (6 bases). Germline V gene sequence: CDR1 SGHKS, CDR2 YYEKEE (reference sequence). The CDR3 runs 15 residues. The V gene lost 0 bases and the J gene lost 4 bases, with 13 bases spanning the gap. The CDR3 loop is CASSLGTGLGETQYF. The CDR3, as DNA: TGTGCCAGCAGCTTGGGAACAGGGCTAGGAGAGACCCAGTACTTC.

V gene TRBV6-5 combines with J gene TRBJ1-4; perhaps TRBD1 as D (6 bases). Trimming shortened V by 6 bases and J by 8 bases, and 19 bases separated the two germline ends. The germline V gene has CDR1 MNHEY and CDR2 SVGAGI. The CDR3 has 15 amino acids. The DNA of the CDR3 is TGTGCCAGCAGCCGAGCAGGGGCCACGTTGGAAAAACTGTTTTTT. Its protein is CASSRAGATLEKLFF.

The V gene is TRBV19, the J gene TRBJ1-5; 10 nucleotides align to TRBD1. Germline lookup yields CDR1 LNHDA and CDR2 SQIVND (reference sequence). The length of the CDR3 is 18 residues. The junction had 10 bases not matched to a gene; V was cut back by 4 bases and J by 1 base. The CDR3: CASSRLRTGGISNQPQHF. CDR3 DNA sequence: TGTGCCAGTAGTAGACTCCGGACAGGGGGGATCAGCAATCAGCCCCAGCATTTT.

The V and J genes are TRBV28 and TRBJ1-1; 9 bases are shared with TRBD1. The CDR3 contains 14 residues. V was clipped by 5 bases and J by 4 bases; unmatched bases: 5. Germline V gene lookup returns CDR1 MDHEN and CDR2 SYDVKM. The CDR3 DNA reads TGTGCCAGCAGTATCGAGGACAGGGGCACTGAAGCTTTCTTT. The encoded protein is CASSIEDRGTEAFF.

The rearrangement links TRBV5-1 to TRBJ2-6; tentatively, D is TRBD2 (6 bases). The length of the CDR3 is 17 residues. With 9 bases removed from V and 2 bases from J, the gap between germline ends came to 21 bases. Germline CDR1 and CDR2: SGHRS and YFSETQ. The CDR3 DNA sequence: TGCGCCACCGAAGCTTCCTCGGGGGTAACTGGGGCCAACGTCCTGACTTTC. Translation: CATEASSGVTGANVLTF.

The chain links TRBV7-3 to TRBJ2-1, with D possibly TRBD2 on 6 matching bases. This CDR3 spans 13 amino acids. CDR1 SGHTA and CDR2 FQGTGA come from the germline V gene. Trimming removed 4 bases at V and 8 bases at J, with 12 bases between. CDR3 region: CASSSTGVDEQFF. Written as DNA, the CDR3 is TGTGCCAGCAGCTCGACGGGGGTCGATGAGCAGTTCTTC.

The V and J genes are TRBV3-1 (or the pseudogene TRBV3-2) and TRBJ1-2; D is undetermined. This CDR3 has 11 amino acids. Trimming took off 5 bases at V and 14 bases at J, with 15 bases between the two ends. Per the germline V gene, CDR1 is LGHDT and CDR2 is YNNKEL (reference sequence). The chain's CDR3 is CASSSTTDRTF. The CDR3 DNA reads as TGTGCCAGCAGCTCGACGACTGATCGGACCTTC.

The J gene is TRBJ2-3, the V gene TRBV29-1, with D maybe TRBD1 (6 bases). The CDR3 length is 15 residues. From germline, CDR1 is SQVTM and CDR2 ANQGSEA. The V end was cut by 7 bases, the J end by 1 base, with 18 bases between. The CDR3 loop reads CSGLTGFPGTDTQYF. CDR3 nucleotide sequence: TGCAGCGGATTAACAGGGTTTCCGGGCACAGATACGCAGTATTTT.

V is TRBV7-2 and J is TRBJ2-1; 7 nucleotides agree with TRBD2. V lost 1 base and J lost 0; bases outside the gene matches: 6. This CDR3 has 17 residues. Germline lookup yields CDR1 SGHTA and CDR2 FQGNSA. CDR3 coding DNA: TGTGCCAGCAGCTTAGACCCCGGGAGGCCCTCCTACAATGAGCAGTTCTTC. This codes for CASSLDPGRPSYNEQFF.

This clone was picked up a small number of times. The CDR3 is CASSPGAWQPQHF. Here the CDR3 DNA reads TGTGCCAGCTCACCGGGGGCTTGGCAGCCCCAGCATTTT. The V and J genes are TRBV18 and TRBJ1-5, with a tentative D call TRBD1 (6 bases). This CDR3 region has 13 residues. Trimming shortened V by 3 bases and J by 7 bases, and 10 bases separated the two germline ends. Germline V gives CDR1 KGHSH, CDR2 LQKENI.

The J gene is TRBJ1-5, the V gene TRBV7-8; 10 bases are a match to TRBD1. V lost 5 bases and J lost 4; bases outside the gene matches: 14. The CDR3 sequence is 18 residues long. The V gene's germline CDR1 is SGHVS and CDR2 FQNEAQ. The CDR3 protein is CASSPFQGQGKRNQPQHF. The DNA of the CDR3 is TGTGCCAGCAGCCCATTCCAGGGACAGGGGAAAAGAAATCAGCCCCAGCATTTT.

The V and J genes are TRBV5-1 and TRBJ2-1; TRBD2 aligns across 8 bases. V lost 4 bases to trimming and J lost 6 bases; unmatched junction nucleotides: 12. Looked up from germline, CDR1 is SGHRS and CDR2 is YFSETQ. This CDR3 spans 16 amino acids. CDR3 loop: CASSLSTSARVNEQFF. CDR3 nucleotide sequence: TGCGCCAGCAGCCTGTCGACTAGCGCCCGGGTCAATGAGCAGTTCTTC.

A single count supports this clone. Different DNA sequences within this sample yield the same CDR3. The rearrangement links TRBV18 to TRBJ2-2; maybe TRBD1 (6 bases). CDR3 length: 15 amino acids. The V end was cut by 3 bases, the J end by 1 base, with 9 bases between. Germline V CDR1 and CDR2: KGHSH, LQKENI. In nucleotides, the CDR3 is TGTGCCAGCTCACCTCGGACAGTGAACACCGGGGAGCTGTTTTTT. It encodes CASSPRTVNTGELFF.

The chain joins TRBV19 to TRBJ1-5, with a possible D match to TRBD1 (6 bases). The V gene lost 6 bases and the J gene lost 4 bases, with 13 bases spanning the gap. CDR1 is LNHDA and CDR2 is SQIVND in the germline V gene (reference sequence). The CDR3 runs to 14 residues. CDR3 sequence: CASSTGTLNQPQHF. Written as DNA, the CDR3 is TGTGCCAGTAGCACTGGGACACTTAATCAGCCCCAGCATTTT.

The V call is TRBV18, the J call TRBJ2-2; 9 nucleotides line up with TRBD1. The CDR3 is made up of 16 amino acids. V lost 5 bases, J lost 1 base, and 5 bases stayed unmatched. Germline CDR1 reads KGHSH; CDR2 reads LQKENI. CDR3: CASSFLGQGNTGELFF. The CDR3 nucleotides read TGTGCCAGCTCATTTTTGGGACAGGGGAACACCGGGGAGCTGTTTTTT.

This clone was found a few times. V and J are TRBV6-5 and TRBJ2-3, with 10 bases matching TRBD2. Germline assignment: CDR1 MNHEY and CDR2 SVGAGI. The CDR3 consists of 15 residues. After removal of 5 bases from V and 5 bases from J, the junction contained 7 bases not matched to a gene. CDR3 loop: CASSLLAGVGDTQYF. The CDR3 nucleotides are TGTGCCAGCAGTCTTCTAGCGGGAGTAGGAGATACGCAGTATTTT.

The CDR3 loop reads CASSDRGRETQYF. The CDR3 DNA follows: TGTGCCAGCAGCGACAGGGGCAGAGAGACCCAGTACTTC. This chain uses TRBV3-1 (or the pseudogene TRBV3-2) with TRBJ2-5; 8 nucleotides align to TRBD1. The CDR3 runs 13 residues. J lost 4 bases, V lost 5 bases, and 3 bases had no gene match. CDR1 is LGHDT and CDR2 is YNNKEL in the germline V gene (reference sequence).

This sequence joins TRBV10-3 and TRBJ2-2; D remains unclear. Germline V gene sequence: CDR1 ENHRY, CDR2 SYGVKD. V was clipped by 1 base and J by 7 bases, with 7 bases between them. The CDR3 loop spans 13 amino acids. CDR3 sequence reads: CAISEFPGGELFF. CDR3 coding DNA: TGTGCCATCAGTGAGTTCCCGGGCGGGGAGCTGTTTTTT.

The chain uses TRBV7-9 and TRBJ1-3; D gene ambiguous. The CDR3 is made up of 12 amino acids. CDR1 and CDR2 (germline): SEHNR, FQNEAQ (reference sequence). The V and J ends lost 5 bases and 0 bases respectively, with 2 bases between them. Here the CDR3 reads CASSRSGNTIYF. CDR3 DNA sequence: TGTGCCAGCAGCCGCTCTGGAAACACCATATATTTT.

The J gene is TRBJ1-4, the V gene TRBV28; 8 positions agree with TRBD1. CDR3 length: 14 amino acids. V shed 5 bases, J shed 7 bases, and the junction held 6 bases outside the gene matches. CDR1 MDHEN and CDR2 SYDVKM come from the germline V gene. Here the CDR3 reads CASSRRTGLEKLFF. The CDR3 coding sequence is TGTGCCAGCAGTCGCAGGACAGGGCTTGAAAAACTGTTTTTT. Full variable domain (outside the CDR3, taken from reference TRBV28 and TRBJ1-4): DVKVTQSSRYLVKRTGEKVFLECVQDMDHENMFWYRQDPGLGLRLIYFSYDVKMKEKGDIPEGYSVSREKKERFSLILESASTNQTSMYLCASSRRTGLEKLFFGSGTQLSVL.

V usage is TRBV18 and J usage is TRBJ2-7, with 7 positions matching TRBD1. In germline, CDR1 is KGHSH, CDR2 LQKENI. CDR3 size: 15 residues. The V segment lost 2 bases and the J segment 0 bases; nucleotides outside the gene matches: 4. CDR3 in amino acids: CASSPRQGFSYEQYF. CDR3 DNA sequence: TGTGCCAGCTCACCAAGACAGGGCTTCTCCTACGAGCAGTACTTC. The entire variable domain, with the rest obtained from reference TRBV18 and TRBJ2-7, is as follows: NAGVMQNPRHLVRRRGQEARLRCSPMKGHSHVYWYRQLPEEGLKFMVYLQKENIIDESGMPKERFSAEFPKEGPSILRIQQVVRGDSAAYFCASSPRQGFSYEQYFGPGTRLTVT.

This chain links TRBV7-2 with TRBJ2-7, with TRBD1 as a possible D gene (5 bases). Looked up from germline, CDR1 is SGHTA and CDR2 is FQGNSA. This CDR3 is 15 amino acids long. With 1 base removed from V and 2 bases from J, the gap between germline ends came to 12 bases. The CDR3 loop reads CASSLVPGPTYEQYF. DNA of the CDR3: TGTGCCAGCAGCTTAGTCCCAGGGCCAACCTACGAGCAGTACTTC.

The V gene is TRBV3-1 (or the pseudogene TRBV3-2), the J gene TRBJ2-2, with 14 bases matching TRBD2. Germline-derived CDR1 and CDR2 are LGHDT and YNNKEL (reference sequence). J gave up 7 bases and V 4 bases, and 2 bases lay outside the gene matches. There are 15 residues in the CDR3. The CDR3 DNA is TGTGCCAGCAGCCGGGGGACTAGCGGGAGCGGGGAGCTGTTTTTT. Translated: CASSRGTSGSGELFF.

The chain carries TRBV5-5 and TRBJ2-5; 9 positions match TRBD2. Germline assignment: CDR1 SGHKS and CDR2 YYEKEE (reference sequence). Trimming took 1 base from V and 5 from J; bases not matched to a gene: 9. The CDR3 length is 16 residues. The CDR3 region is CASSLRVAGEAETQYF. CDR3 DNA: TGTGCCAGCAGCTTGAGGGTAGCGGGAGAGGCGGAGACCCAGTACTTC.

Worth noting for this clone: This sample includes further DNA sequences coding for the same CDR3. V usage is TRBV18 and J usage is TRBJ1-5; 7 bases fit TRBD1. Trimming at V came to 1 base and at J to 0 bases, leaving 0 bases not matched to a gene. Germline CDR1 reads KGHSH; CDR2 reads LQKENI. The CDR3 has 15 residues. CDR3 loop: CASSPQGASNQPQHF. The CDR3, as DNA: TGTGCCAGCTCACCACAGGGGGCTAGCAATCAGCCCCAGCATTTT.

The chain employs TRBV5-1 and TRBJ2-1; TRBD1 matches at 9 bases. In germline, CDR1 is SGHRS, CDR2 YFSETQ. Losses at the gene ends were 4 bases for V and 9 bases for J; bases not matched to a gene: 8. The CDR3 length is 14 residues. CDR3 region: CASSDDRGSGEQFF. CDR3 DNA sequence: TGCGCCAGCAGCGATGACAGGGGGTCAGGTGAGCAGTTCTTC.

This rearrangement joins TRBV21-1 to TRBJ2-7; TRBD1 is taken as the D call from the table, unchecked against the DNA. TRBV21-1 is a pseudogene segment. This CDR3 is 16 amino acids long. CDR3 DNA: TGTGCCAGCAGCAAAGGGGGACAGCTAGTTCCCTACGAGCAGTACTTC. Its translation is CASSKGGQLVPYEQYF.

This clone has only one observation. The V and J genes are TRBV6-5 and TRBJ2-7; TRBD1 matches 7 bases. The V segment lost 10 bases and the J segment 2 bases; nucleotides outside the gene matches: 8. There are 13 residues in the CDR3. Germline assignment: CDR1 MNHEY and CDR2 SVGAGI. The CDR3: CATTGTATYEQYF. The CDR3 coding sequence is TGTGCCACTACCGGGACAGCGACCTACGAGCAGTACTTC.

The rearrangement links TRBV7-9 to TRBJ2-7; 13 bases are a match to TRBD2. The CDR3 contains 19 residues. The germline CDR1 and CDR2 sequences are SEHNR and FQNEAQ (reference sequence). V lost 3 bases to trimming and J lost 5 bases; unmatched junction nucleotides: 16. The CDR3 reads CASSFPNPLLAGGPNEQYF. The CDR3 coding sequence is TGTGCCAGCAGCTTCCCCAATCCGCTACTAGCGGGAGGGCCGAACGAGCAGTACTTC.

The chain employs TRBV28 and TRBJ2-7; possible D gene TRBD2, 6 bases. V shed 5 bases and J shed 0 bases, with 14 bases lying between them. The CDR3 contains 15 residues. CDR1 and CDR2 (germline): MDHEN, SYDVKM. The CDR3 spells CASSRRVGSSYEQYF. CDR3 nucleotides: TGTGCCAGCAGTCGGAGGGTAGGGAGCTCCTACGAGCAGTACTTC.

V and J are TRBV19 and TRBJ1-5; D gene unclear. Germline V gives CDR1 LNHDA, CDR2 SQIVND (reference sequence). V was pared by 6 bases and J by 5 bases, with 20 bases between. The length of the CDR3 is 16 residues. CDR3 region: CASRKDSLGMDQPQHF. Here the CDR3 DNA reads TGTGCCAGTAGAAAAGACTCTCTGGGTATGGATCAGCCCCAGCATTTT. The full variable domain, with the rest looked up from reference TRBV19 and TRBJ1-5, is DGGITQSPKYLFRKEGQNVTLSCEQNLNHDAMYWYRQDPGQGLRLIYYSQIVNDFQKGDIAEGYSVSREKKESFPLTVTSAQKNPTAFYLCASRKDSLGMDQPQHFGDGTRLSIL.